These 18 T cell receptor beta chains share one sample of origin, sequenced in a study of cytomegalovirus exposure and HLA in healthy donors. A multiplex PCR was run with 60 Vbeta primers and 13 Jbeta primers. TCRdb keeps only in-frame clones here, not all; method: immunoSEQ multiplex PCR. The sample consists of fewer than 250,000 clones, 79% of them appearing once. The sequencing input was PBMCs. These receptors were taken from a woman in her forties or fifties in good health and CMV-seronegative.

This clone was counted a single time. The gene calls are TRBV28 and TRBJ2-5; 7 bases are a match to TRBD1. V lost 5 bases and J lost 1; bases outside the gene matches: 13. The CDR3 contains 17 residues. Germline lookup yields CDR1 MDHEN and CDR2 SYDVKM. The DNA for the CDR3 is TGTGCCAGCAGTCCCCCGCTCGGACAGGCCTCCCAAGAGACCCAGTACTTC. It translates to CASSPPLGQASQETQYF.

This clone was seen only a few times. The J gene is TRBJ2-7, the V gene TRBV2, with 7 bases identical to TRBD1. The length of the CDR3 is 14 residues. V gave up 7 bases and J gave up 3 bases; unmatched junction bases: 9. Germline CDR1 and CDR2: SNHLY and FYNNEI. CDR3 loop: CASKQRQGNYEQYF. The DNA for the CDR3 is TGTGCCAGCAAGCAGAGACAGGGAAACTACGAGCAGTACTTC. Using reference TRBV2 and TRBJ2-7 for the parts outside the CDR3, the full variable domain is EPEVTQTPSHQVTQMGQEVILRCVPISNHLYFYWYRQILGQKVEFLVSFYNNEISEKSEIFDDQFSVERPDGSNFTLKIRSTKLEDSAMYFCASKQRQGNYEQYFGPGTRLTVT.

The V and J genes are TRBV7-2 and TRBJ2-5, with D uncertain. Germline CDR1 is SGHTA and CDR2 is FQGNSA. This CDR3 has 12 amino acids. Trimming took off 5 bases at V and 3 bases at J, with 7 bases between the two ends. CDR3 region: CASSVTEETQYF. CDR3 sequence (DNA): TGTGCCAGCAGCGTTACTGAAGAGACCCAGTACTTC.

The CDR3 spells CASSLAGTSYEQYF. DNA of the CDR3: TGTGCCAGCAGCTTAGCGGGAACCTCCTACGAGCAGTACTTC. The chain couples TRBV11-2 to TRBJ2-7; a possible D gene is TRBD2 (5 bases). The CDR3 runs to 14 residues. The germline V gene has CDR1 SGHAT and CDR2 FQNNGV. Trimming cost V 1 base and J 0 bases, with 7 bases left between them.

The gene calls are TRBV7-2 and TRBJ2-3, with D unclear. This CDR3 spans 14 amino acids. Germline assignment: CDR1 SGHTA and CDR2 FQGNSA. V lost 0 bases and J lost 5, with 9 bases in between. The CDR3 loop reads CASSLATALDTQYF. The CDR3 DNA follows: TGTGCCAGCAGCTTAGCTACAGCCTTAGATACGCAGTATTTT.

This chain connects TRBV13 to TRBJ2-1; TRBD2 matches at 11 bases. The CDR3 runs to 17 residues. Germline loops: CDR1 PRHDT, CDR2 FYEKMQ (reference sequence). The V gene end was trimmed by 1 base and the J gene end by 5 bases; junction bases not matched to a gene: 7. CDR3 in DNA: TGTGCCAGCAGCTTAGCGACTAGCGGGGCCCTGGACAATGAGCAGTTCTTC. Amino acids: CASSLATSGALDNEQFF.

J is TRBJ2-3 and V is TRBV7-9; D is possibly TRBD1 (5 bases). The CDR3 length is 15 residues. CDR1 is SEHNR and CDR2 is FQNEAQ in the germline V gene (reference sequence). V was pared by 5 bases and J by 0 bases, with 12 bases between. CDR3 sequence: CASSLQASSTDTQYF. CDR3 DNA: TGTGCCAGCAGCCTACAGGCCTCAAGCACAGATACGCAGTATTTT. Complete variable domain (other parts from reference TRBV7-9 and TRBJ2-3): DTGVSQNPRHKITKRGQNVTFRCDPISEHNRLYWYRQTLGQGPEFLTYFQNEAQLEKSRLLSDRFSAERPKGSFSTLEIQRTEQGDSAMYLCASSLQASSTDTQYFGPGTRLTVL.

This clone was picked up a small number of times. The chain combines TRBV23-1 with TRBJ1-5, with D perhaps matching TRBD1 (5 bases). TRBV23-1 is an ORF; its function is uncertain. The CDR3 totals 13 residues. Trimming cost V 7 bases and J 7 bases, with 14 bases left between them. The CDR3 DNA is TGCGCCAGCACCCCCAAGCAGGGCCAGCCCCAGCATTTT. It translates to CASTPKQGQPQHF.

The rearrangement links TRBV21-1 to TRBJ2-5; the D call of TRBD2 is as the table states it, not checked on the DNA. TRBV21-1 is a documented pseudogene. The CDR3 runs 15 residues. The CDR3 spells CASSRELVRGGTQYF. The DNA for the CDR3 is TGTGCCAGCAGTAGAGAACTAGTTCGCGGTGGGACCCAGTACTTC.

In this sample, this clone turned up many times. Other DNA variants within this sample encode the same CDR3. The J gene is TRBJ1-2, the V gene TRBV19, with a weak D call TRBD1 (5 bases). The CDR3 covers 14 residues. Trimming removed 3 bases from V and 4 bases from J, with 12 bases in between. Germline CDR1 reads LNHDA; CDR2 reads SQIVND (reference sequence). CDR3: CASSMGQGSYGYTF. As DNA, the CDR3 is TGTGCCAGTAGTATGGGTCAGGGCAGCTATGGCTACACCTTC.

The chain uses TRBV7-9 and TRBJ2-7; TRBD2 is a possible D gene (6 bases). V was shortened by 5 bases and J by 0 bases, with 14 bases between the two germline ends. The CDR3 is 15 amino acids. CDR1 is SEHNR, CDR2 FQNEAQ, per germline (reference sequence). The CDR3 protein is CASSPEGALSYEQYF. The CDR3 bases are TGTGCCAGCAGCCCGGAGGGTGCCCTCTCCTACGAGCAGTACTTC. The entire variable domain, with the rest obtained from reference TRBV7-9 and TRBJ2-7, is as follows: DTGVSQNPRHKITKRGQNVTFRCDPISEHNRLYWYRQTLGQGPEFLTYFQNEAQLEKSRLLSDRFSAERPKGSFSTLEIQRTEQGDSAMYLCASSPEGALSYEQYFGPGTRLTVT.

This chain links TRBV4-2 with TRBJ2-1, with TRBD2 matching over 9 bases. Germline CDR1 LGHNA, CDR2 YNFKEQ. The CDR3 loop spans 16 amino acids. V lost 3 bases to trimming and J lost 4 bases; unmatched junction nucleotides: 7. The DNA for the CDR3 is TGTGCCAGCAGCCAGGTTGAGACTAGCGGTTACAATGAGCAGTTCTTC. Translation gives CASSQVETSGYNEQFF.

This chain links TRBV15 with TRBJ2-3, with 10 bases that match TRBD2. The CDR3 is 17 amino acids. The V and J ends lost 0 bases and 6 bases, in that order; junction bases with no gene match: 9. The germline gives CDR1 LNHNV, CDR2 YYDKDF (reference sequence). The CDR3: CATSRDISGGAVDTQYF. CDR3 sequence (DNA): TGTGCCACCAGCAGAGATATAAGCGGGGGGGCCGTGGATACGCAGTATTTT.

The gene calls are TRBV7-9 and TRBJ2-3; 10 bases map to TRBD2. Per the germline V gene, CDR1 is SEHNR and CDR2 is FQNEAQ (reference sequence). Unmatched junction bases numbered 7, after V lost 2 bases and J lost 5 bases. The CDR3 sequence is 16 residues long. In nucleotides, the CDR3 is TGTGCCAGCAGCTTAAATAGCGGGGGGACTAGAGATACGCAGTATTTT. Its translation: CASSLNSGGTRDTQYF. Full variable domain (remainder filled in from reference TRBV7-9 and TRBJ2-3): DTGVSQNPRHKITKRGQNVTFRCDPISEHNRLYWYRQTLGQGPEFLTYFQNEAQLEKSRLLSDRFSAERPKGSFSTLEIQRTEQGDSAMYLCASSLNSGGTRDTQYFGPGTRLTVL.

CDR3 protein: CASSEFGGARDTQYF. The CDR3, as DNA: TGTGCCAGCAGTGAATTCGGAGGGGCAAGAGATACGCAGTATTTT. The gene calls are TRBV2 and TRBJ2-3; tentative D call: TRBD2 (6 bases). The V end lost 2 bases, the J end lost 5 bases, and 14 bases lay between the germline ends. The CDR3 totals 15 residues. Germline CDR1 reads SNHLY; CDR2 reads FYNNEI.

The chain joins TRBV18 to TRBJ1-5; D is possibly TRBD1 (5 bases). V dropped 3 bases and J dropped 6 bases, with 9 bases sitting between them. The CDR3 totals 13 residues. Per germline, CDR1 KGHSH and CDR2 LQKENI. The CDR3 sequence: CASSPAGGQPQHF. The CDR3 DNA is TGTGCCAGCTCACCGGCGGGGGGTCAGCCCCAGCATTTT.

The chain links TRBV4-3 to TRBJ2-7; unclear D gene. CDR3 length: 15 amino acids. The V and J ends lost 5 bases and 1 base respectively, with 15 bases between them. Germline V lookup: CDR1 LGHNA, CDR2 YSLEER. DNA for the CDR3: TGCGCCAGCAGCGCCTTTGGGCCAATTTCCTACGAGCAGTACTTC. This gives the protein CASSAFGPISYEQYF.

This clone was recorded once. The rearrangement uses TRBV11-1 and TRBJ1-2; TRBD1 aligns across 7 bases. V trimming: 5 bases; J trimming: 8 bases; junction bases outside the gene matches: 11. The CDR3 covers 14 residues. The germline gives CDR1 SGHAT, CDR2 FQDESV (reference sequence). CDR3 region: CASSVTGTSWGYTF. CDR3 nucleotides: TGTGCCAGCAGCGTGACAGGGACTTCGTGGGGCTACACCTTC.